This T cell receptor beta chain was recovered during a study of T cell changes during pregnancy in multiple sclerosis. Concerning this clone itself: Other nucleotide sequences in the sample specify the same CDR3.

Clones were sequenced by immunoSEQ multiplex PCR, and TCRdb holds only the in-frame ones, with some missing. The table lists roughly 38,000 clones, about nine tenths of them singletons. There are 14 residues in the CDR3. V lost 0 bases to trimming and J lost 1 base, with 8 bases between them. The germline gives CDR1 SGHRS, CDR2 YFSETQ. This clonotype originated in a female donor with multiple sclerosis, enrolled in a pregnancy study. The material sequenced was CD4+ T cells from peripheral blood mononuclear cells, taken before pregnancy. The rearrangement joins TRBV5-1 to TRBJ2-7; D not resolved. CDR3: CASSLAPSSYEQYF. The CDR3 DNA reads TGCGCCAGCAGCTTGGCCCCGTCGTCCTACGAGCAGTACTTC.